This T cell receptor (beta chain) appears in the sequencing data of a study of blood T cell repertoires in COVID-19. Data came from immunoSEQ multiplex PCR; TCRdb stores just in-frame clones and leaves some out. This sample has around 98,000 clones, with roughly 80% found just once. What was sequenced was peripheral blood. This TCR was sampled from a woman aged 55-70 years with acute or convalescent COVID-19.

The CDR3 sequence is CATGSGTANRGPQHF. CDR3 nucleotides: TGTGCCACCGGCTCCGGGACAGCGAATAGGGGGCCCCAGCATTTT. The chain has TRBV24-1 and TRBJ1-5, with 7 bases fitting TRBD1. The V segment lost 9 bases and the J segment 9 bases; nucleotides outside the gene matches: 16. Germline values: CDR1 KGHDR, CDR2 SFDVKD. The CDR3 is 15 residues long.